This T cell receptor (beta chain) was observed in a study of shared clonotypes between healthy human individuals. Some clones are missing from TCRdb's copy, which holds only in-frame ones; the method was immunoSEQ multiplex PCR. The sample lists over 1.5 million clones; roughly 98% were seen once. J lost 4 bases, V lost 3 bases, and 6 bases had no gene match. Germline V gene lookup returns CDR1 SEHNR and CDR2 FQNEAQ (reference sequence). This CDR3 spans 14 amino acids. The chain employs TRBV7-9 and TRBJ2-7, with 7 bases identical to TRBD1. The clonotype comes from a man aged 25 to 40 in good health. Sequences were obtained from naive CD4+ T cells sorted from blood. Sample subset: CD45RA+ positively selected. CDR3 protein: CASSLTGKKYEQYF. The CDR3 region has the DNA TGTGCCAGCAGCTTGACAGGGAAGAAATACGAGCAGTACTTC.